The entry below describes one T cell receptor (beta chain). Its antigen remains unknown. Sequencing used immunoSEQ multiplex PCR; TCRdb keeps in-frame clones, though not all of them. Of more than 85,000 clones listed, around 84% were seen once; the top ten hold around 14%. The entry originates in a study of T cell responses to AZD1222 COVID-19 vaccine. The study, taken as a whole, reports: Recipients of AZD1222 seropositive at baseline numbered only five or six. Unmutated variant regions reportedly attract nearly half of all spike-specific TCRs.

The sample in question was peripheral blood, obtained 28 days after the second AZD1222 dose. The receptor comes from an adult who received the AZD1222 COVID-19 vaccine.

The DNA of the CDR3 is TGTGCCATCAGTGAGGAACCGGGACTAGCGGGACCTGGGGGGGATGAGCAGTTCTTC. Protein sequence: CAISEEPGLAGPGGDEQFF. This chain uses TRBV10-3 with TRBJ2-1, with 13 bases aligning to TRBD2. This CDR3 comprises 19 residues. V shed 2 bases, J shed 8 bases, and the junction held 15 bases outside the gene matches. The germline V gene has CDR1 ENHRY and CDR2 SYGVKD.